This T cell receptor (beta chain) comes out of a study of shared clonotypes between healthy human individuals. Generated by immunoSEQ multiplex PCR, the TCRdb table keeps only in-frame clones and is missing some. The table has a few million clones, approximately 92% seen once. Whole-study results and caveats: Across subsets, estimated richness was generally greater for naive than for memory populations.

As regards this clone: Its cognate antigen is unknown.

The germline CDR1 and CDR2 sequences are LNHDA and SQIVND (reference sequence). The CDR3 totals 12 residues. All donors qualified as healthy HIV-negative adults and had experienced no recent acute infections or vaccinations. Sample: naive CD4+ T cells sorted from blood. Subset: CD45RA+ positively selected. The chain couples TRBV19 to TRBJ2-3, with D tentatively TRBD2 (5 bases). This TCR came from a young man in good health. In DNA form, the CDR3 reads TGTGCAACTCATGGAGGAGGAGATACGCAGTATTTT. It yields the protein CATHGGGDTQYF.